This is a list of T cell receptor beta chains from one sample in a study of T-cell reconstitution after alpha-beta-depleted transplantation in children. Each CDR3 protein is one row after TCRdb ran MiXCR on the PCR reads. The sample includes roughly 400,000 distinct CDR3 sequences, over 40% of them seen just once. The starting material was PBMCs, obtained before TCRalphabeta/CD19-depleted stem cell transplant. The source of these receptors is a girl aged 2-15 years with aplastic anemia, due to receive a stem cell transplant. CDR3s include the opening cysteine and the closing phenylalanine or tryptophan. The D gene is left open where the match is weak. Clone sizes are given selectively: once, few, many, or a class where the clone is expanded.

d_call: TRBD1; j_call: TRBJ2-4; v_call: TRBV12-3/TRBV12-4; clone_size: .; cdr3_nt: TGTGCCAGCAGGCCGACAGGGTCCAAAAACATTCAGTACTTC; cdr3_aa: CASRPTGSKNIQYF
d_call: .; j_call: TRBJ2-7; v_call: TRBV9; clone_size: few; cdr3_nt: TGTGCCAGCAGCGTAGGGGACGAGCAGTACTTC; cdr3_aa: CASSVGDEQYF
d_call: TRBD1; j_call: TRBJ2-7; v_call: TRBV7-9; clone_size: medium-sized; cdr3_nt: TGTGCCAGCAGCTTAGTGGGACAGGGGGATCCCTACGAGCAGTACTTC; cdr3_aa: CASSLVGQGDPYEQYF
d_call: TRBD1; j_call: TRBJ2-7; v_call: TRBV20-1; clone_size: few; cdr3_nt: TGCAGTGCTACCAGGGACAGACTCTCCTACGAGCAGTACTTC; cdr3_aa: CSATRDRLSYEQYF
d_call: TRBD1; j_call: TRBJ1-1; v_call: TRBV18; clone_size: few; cdr3_nt: TGTGCCAGCTCGCCCCAGGGGGCTGAAGCTTTCTTT; cdr3_aa: CASSPQGAEAFF
d_call: .; j_call: TRBJ2-2; v_call: TRBV4-3; clone_size: many; cdr3_nt: TGCGCCGCCGGGGACTGGTTCACCGGGGAGCTGTTTTTT; cdr3_aa: CAAGDWFTGELFF
d_call: .; j_call: TRBJ2-7; v_call: TRBV20-1; clone_size: few; cdr3_nt: TGCAGTGCTAACGCGGGTGTCTACGAGCAGTACTTC; cdr3_aa: CSANAGVYEQYF
d_call: .; j_call: TRBJ2-3; v_call: TRBV9; clone_size: .; cdr3_nt: TGTGCCAGCAGCGAGACTGGCACAGATACGCAGTATTTT; cdr3_aa: CASSETGTDTQYF
d_call: .; j_call: TRBJ1-1; v_call: TRBV12-3/TRBV12-4; clone_size: many; cdr3_nt: TGTGCCAGCAGTTTCGAGGGAGGGGACACTGAAGCTTTCTTT; cdr3_aa: CASSFEGGDTEAFF
d_call: .; j_call: TRBJ1-6; v_call: TRBV6-5; clone_size: .; cdr3_nt: TGTGCCAGCAGTTCGGAGAATTCACCCCTCCACTTT; cdr3_aa: CASSSENSPLHF
d_call: .; j_call: TRBJ1-2; v_call: TRBV5-1; clone_size: few; cdr3_nt: TGCGCCAGCAGCTTAGAGGGACTTAACTATGGCTACACCTTC; cdr3_aa: CASSLEGLNYGYTF
d_call: .; j_call: TRBJ2-3; v_call: TRBV3-1; clone_size: many; cdr3_nt: TGTGCCAGCAGCCTCAGACGGGCAGATACGCAGTATTTT; cdr3_aa: CASSLRRADTQYF
d_call: .; j_call: TRBJ2-3; v_call: TRBV2; clone_size: .; cdr3_nt: TGTGCCAGCAGTGAAGCGTCACTATATAGCACAGATACGCAGTATTTT; cdr3_aa: CASSEASLYSTDTQYF
d_call: TRBD1; j_call: TRBJ2-7; v_call: TRBV15; clone_size: once; cdr3_nt: TGTGCCACCAGCAGAGACCGGGACAGCCCCTACGAGCAGTACTTC; cdr3_aa: CATSRDRDSPYEQYF
d_call: TRBD2; j_call: TRBJ2-1; v_call: TRBV7-2; clone_size: few; cdr3_nt: TGTGCCAGCAGCTTTTCCGGGACTATACCACCTAATGAGCAGTTCTTC; cdr3_aa: CASSFSGTIPPNEQFF
d_call: .; j_call: TRBJ2-5; v_call: TRBV10-1; clone_size: .; cdr3_nt: TGCGCCAGCGGGGCTGAGACCCAGTACTTC; cdr3_aa: CASGAETQYF
d_call: .; j_call: TRBJ2-7; v_call: TRBV29-1; clone_size: many; cdr3_nt: TGCAGCGTCCGGTTAGCGCCGAACTCCTACGAGCAGTACTTC; cdr3_aa: CSVRLAPNSYEQYF
d_call: .; j_call: TRBJ2-2; v_call: TRBV5-1; clone_size: .; cdr3_nt: TGCGCCAGCCGGACCAGGGAGAACACCGGGGAGCTGTTTTTT; cdr3_aa: CASRTRENTGELFF
d_call: .; j_call: TRBJ2-3; v_call: TRBV5-1; clone_size: .; cdr3_nt: TGCGCCAGCAGCTTCCCGGCGGGGGCACTAGGCACAGATACGCAGTATTTT; cdr3_aa: CASSFPAGALGTDTQYF
d_call: .; j_call: TRBJ1-1; v_call: TRBV6-2/TRBV6-3; clone_size: many; cdr3_nt: TGTGCCAGCAGTTACTCGAAGGGGGAAGCTTTCTTT; cdr3_aa: CASSYSKGEAFF
d_call: .; j_call: TRBJ2-7; v_call: TRBV7-8; clone_size: .; cdr3_nt: TGTGCCAGCAGCCCCCACGGGGGAAGCTCCTACGAGCAGTACTTC; cdr3_aa: CASSPHGGSSYEQYF
d_call: .; j_call: TRBJ1-3; v_call: TRBV29-1; clone_size: .; cdr3_nt: TGCAGCGTTGAAGGGTCCCAAAACACCATATATTTT; cdr3_aa: CSVEGSQNTIYF
d_call: .; j_call: TRBJ2-1; v_call: TRBV28; clone_size: .; cdr3_nt: TGTGCCAGCAGTTCCCCCCTTACTTACAATGAGCAGTTCTTC; cdr3_aa: CASSSPLTYNEQFF
d_call: .; j_call: TRBJ2-5; v_call: TRBV27; clone_size: many; cdr3_nt: TGTGCCAGCAGTTTCGATAGGGTGGAGACCCAGTACTTC; cdr3_aa: CASSFDRVETQYF
d_call: .; j_call: TRBJ2-4; v_call: TRBV5-1; clone_size: few; cdr3_nt: TGCGCCAGCAGCCGCGGGGCCCGTCGCATTCAGTACTTC; cdr3_aa: CASSRGARRIQYF
d_call: TRBD2; j_call: TRBJ2-1; v_call: TRBV7-9; clone_size: few; cdr3_nt: TGTGCCAGCAGCTTAGCGCCTAGCGGAGGGAATGAGCAGTTCTTC; cdr3_aa: CASSLAPSGGNEQFF
d_call: .; j_call: TRBJ2-7; v_call: TRBV4-2; clone_size: .; cdr3_nt: TGTGCCAGCAGCCAGGGATCCCTTGAGGCCTACGAGCAGTACTTC; cdr3_aa: CASSQGSLEAYEQYF